This T cell receptor (beta chain) was sequenced in a study of blood T cell repertoires in COVID-19. Study summary: PBMCs, B-cell-depleted T cells, or T cells were the source of the cDNA or gDNA that made up the material.

Germline CDR1 is SEHNR and CDR2 is FQNEAQ (reference sequence). The CDR3 covers 13 residues. V was pared by 5 bases and J by 8 bases, with 15 bases between. Authors' methods: Amplification from reference gene primers served as the basis for estimated nucleated cell counts. Clones were read by immunoSEQ multiplex PCR, and TCRdb kept only the in-frame ones, dropping some. That table is the source of V, J and clone size, and D and trimming were worked out from the DNA. The sample yields approximately 110,000 clones, less than 85% seen once. The sample holds a few counts of this clone. Sequencing used peripheral blood. The receptor's source is a human donor in a cohort sampled during active COVID-19. The chain recombines TRBV7-9 with TRBJ1-1; no firm D call. The CDR3 DNA reads as TGTGCCAGCAGCCCCTTATGGGAGTTGGAAGCTTTCTTT. Protein: CASSPLWELEAFF.